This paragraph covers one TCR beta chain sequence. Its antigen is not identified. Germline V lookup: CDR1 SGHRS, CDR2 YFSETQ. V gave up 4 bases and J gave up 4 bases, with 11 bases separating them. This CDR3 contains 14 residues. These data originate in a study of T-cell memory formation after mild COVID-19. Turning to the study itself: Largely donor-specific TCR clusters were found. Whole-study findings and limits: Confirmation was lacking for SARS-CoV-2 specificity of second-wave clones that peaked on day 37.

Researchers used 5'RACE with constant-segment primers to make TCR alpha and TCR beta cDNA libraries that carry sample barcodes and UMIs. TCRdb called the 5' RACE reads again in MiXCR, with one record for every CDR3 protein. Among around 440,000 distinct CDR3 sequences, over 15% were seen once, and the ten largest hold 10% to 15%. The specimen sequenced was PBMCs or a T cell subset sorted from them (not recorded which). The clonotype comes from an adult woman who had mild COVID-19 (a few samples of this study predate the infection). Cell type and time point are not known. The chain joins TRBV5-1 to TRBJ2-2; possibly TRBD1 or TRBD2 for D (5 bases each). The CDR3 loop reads CASSPMGTTGELFF. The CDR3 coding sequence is TGCGCCAGCAGCCCAATGGGGACCACCGGGGAGCTGTTTTTT.